This T cell receptor (beta chain) derives from a study of T cell changes during pregnancy in multiple sclerosis. The length of the CDR3 is 15 residues. V was pared by 3 bases and J by 6 bases, with 8 bases of the junction left unmatched. Germline loops: CDR1 LNHNV, CDR2 YYDKDF (reference sequence). Method: immunoSEQ multiplex PCR; TCRdb's copy keeps in-frame clones and lacks some. The sample includes about 70,000 clones, around nine tenths of them seen just once. The chain recombines TRBV15 with TRBJ2-3; TRBD1 agrees at 8 bases. The TCR sequence derives from a female donor with multiple sclerosis, enrolled in a pregnancy study. The sequencing used CD4+ T cells from peripheral blood mononuclear cells, collected after pregnancy. The CDR3 coding sequence is TGTGCCACCAGCAGGACCCCGACAGGGGCCGATACGCAGTATTTT. Residues: CATSRTPTGADTQYF.